There are a few counts of the clone carrying this T cell receptor beta chain. What it binds is unknown. The entry originates in a study of beta chain features in type 1 diabetes. Study results and caveats: High-TCR-expressing cells could be over-represented by cDNA sequencing. Among patients with Type 1 diabetes, TCRB CDR3s were moderately but significantly shorter in every one of the four CD4+ subsets. Compared with healthy donors, patients appeared to share more similar naive, central memory and regulatory TCRB repertoires. Whether TCRB rearrangement is influenced by HLA type was left unresolved in this analysis.

This CDR3 is built from 16 residues. The germline V gene encodes CDR1 GTSNPN and CDR2 SVGIG (reference sequence). Trimming at V came to 5 bases and at J to 0 bases, leaving 5 bases not matched to a gene. Reverse transcription of all isolated RNA meant that expressed TCRB transcripts were sequenced. Samples of naive, central memory and regulatory T cells yielded a mean of about 3.6 million reads. Clones were sequenced by immunoSEQ multiplex PCR, and TCRdb holds only the in-frame ones, with some missing. The sample consists of hundreds of thousands of clones, roughly 13% of them appearing once. The sequencing sample was made of naive CD4+ T cells from blood. The J gene is TRBJ2-6, the V gene TRBV30, with 9 bases aligning to TRBD1. The sequence was collected from a man aged 18 to 35 with type 1 diabetes. The CDR3 region has the DNA TGTGCCTGGGGCGGACAGGGGCCCTCTGGGGCCAACGTCCTGACTTTC. Its protein product is CAWGGQGPSGANVLTF.